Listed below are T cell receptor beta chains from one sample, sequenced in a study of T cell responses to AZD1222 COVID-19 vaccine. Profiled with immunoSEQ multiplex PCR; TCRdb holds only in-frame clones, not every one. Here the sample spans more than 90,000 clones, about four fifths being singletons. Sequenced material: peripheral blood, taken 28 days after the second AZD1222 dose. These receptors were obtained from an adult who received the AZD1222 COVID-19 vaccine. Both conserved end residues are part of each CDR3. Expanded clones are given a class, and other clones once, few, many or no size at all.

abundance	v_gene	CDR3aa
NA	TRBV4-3	CASSRGGLPNTEAFF
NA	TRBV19	CASSITGRFSNQPQHF
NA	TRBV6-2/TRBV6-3	CASSSGQVSNQPQHF
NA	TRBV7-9	CASSLTGGINEKLFF
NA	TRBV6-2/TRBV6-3	CASSSSSGYGYTF
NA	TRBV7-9	CASSLAGGRGANEKLFF
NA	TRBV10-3	CAIRRDTNTEAFF
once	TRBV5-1	CASSLVGLTDTQYF
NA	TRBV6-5	CASSYSGPKAETQYF
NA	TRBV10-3	CAVSGTYEQYF
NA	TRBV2	CATRWGQGNSPLHF
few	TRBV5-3	CARSLGYSGNTIYF
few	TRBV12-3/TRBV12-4	CASSLGPNTEAFF
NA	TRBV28	CASRLDRGLADTQYF
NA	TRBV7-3	CASSYGQGAGEQFF
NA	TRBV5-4	CASSQPGQGDHYGYTF
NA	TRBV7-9	CASSTRLAGIDEQYF
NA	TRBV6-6	CASSPESNRYSNQPQHF
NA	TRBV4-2	CASLGRINTGELFF
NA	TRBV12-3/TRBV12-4	CASGNGYNEQFF
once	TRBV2	CASRSRVKDTQYF
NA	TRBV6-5	CAIGQGPNSPLHF
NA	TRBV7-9	CASSSFAF
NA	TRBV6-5	CASTLRGEALSPLHF
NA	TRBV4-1	CASSQEAGSLNSPLHF
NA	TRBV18	CASSPRGRAGSYNEQFF
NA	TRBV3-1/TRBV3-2	CASSGRTRVNTEAFF
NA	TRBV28	CASSHSDRVLRGNQPQHF
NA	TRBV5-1	CASSLAGDRIYEQYF
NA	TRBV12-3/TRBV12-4	CASRRDLGMAFF
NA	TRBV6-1	CASSERPGTSDTQYF
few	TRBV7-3	CASSYGAGELFF
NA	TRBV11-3	CASSLVPGSGELFF
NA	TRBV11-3	CASSLGQGIYNEQFF
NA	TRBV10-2	CASRPSGGRYNEQFF
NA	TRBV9	CASSVDITGANVLTF
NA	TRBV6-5	CASSSTFRGAYEQYF
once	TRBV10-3	CAIRLGQGAYGYTF
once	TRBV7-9	CASSSRDGNYGYTF
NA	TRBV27	CASSSQGSSGNTIYF
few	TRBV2	CASSLQRQGRGQPQHF